A single sample gave rise to the 22 T cell receptor beta chains below, sequenced in a study of blood T cell repertoires in COVID-19 (dated by TCRdb to between 2020 and 2021). Library preparation used the immunoSEQ multiplex PCR assay. TCRdb mirrors the immuneACCESS table, restricted to in-frame sequences. Some clones are absent from its copies; in checked studies, under half trace to an unresolved V gene, and the reason for the others is unknown. Present in this sample are over 200,000 clones, about four fifths of which were seen just once. 5.7% of the sample is in the top ten clones. Specimen: peripheral blood. These receptors originate from an older man with acute or convalescent COVID-19.

This chain joins TRBV19 and TRBJ1-2; D is ambiguous. This CDR3 contains 14 residues. The V and J ends lost 7 bases and 4 bases respectively, with 16 bases between them. Germline values: CDR1 LNHDA, CDR2 SQIVND (reference sequence). The CDR3 spells CASIGAGEFYGYTF. The CDR3 DNA reads as TGTGCCAGTATTGGCGCAGGCGAATTCTATGGCTACACCTTC.

This chain uses TRBV4-2 with TRBJ1-4, with 9 bases identical to TRBD1. CDR1 LGHNA and CDR2 YNFKEQ come from the germline V gene. This CDR3 spans 15 amino acids. V shed 4 bases and J 8 bases; nucleotides not matched to a gene: 8. Here the CDR3 reads CASSPEQGAGEKLFF. The DNA of the CDR3 is TGTGCCAGCAGCCCCGAACAGGGGGCAGGGGAAAAACTGTTTTTT.

The chain employs TRBV6-2 or TRBV6-3 and TRBJ1-3; no firm D call. V was trimmed by 7 bases and J by 0 bases, leaving 16 bases between them. The CDR3 length is 16 residues. Germline CDR1 and CDR2: MNHEY and SVGEGT. CDR3 DNA: TGTGCCAGCATCCCCGACCGGGGAGTCTCTGGAAACACCATATATTTT. It yields the protein CASIPDRGVSGNTIYF.

This clone has a handful of counts. The rearrangement links TRBV2 to TRBJ2-7; the D gene is possibly TRBD2 (5 bases). This CDR3 contains 13 residues. V was trimmed by 8 bases and J by 4 bases, leaving 15 bases between them. Germline values: CDR1 SNHLY, CDR2 FYNNEI. The CDR3 is CASEPIGEYEQYF. As DNA, the CDR3 is TGTGCCAGCGAACCCATTGGGGAGTACGAGCAGTACTTC. Using reference TRBV2 and TRBJ2-7 for the parts outside the CDR3, the full variable domain is EPEVTQTPSHQVTQMGQEVILRCVPISNHLYFYWYRQILGQKVEFLVSFYNNEISEKSEIFDDQFSVERPDGSNFTLKIRSTKLEDSAMYFCASEPIGEYEQYFGPGTRLTVT.

The V and J genes are TRBV9 and TRBJ2-7, with D uncertain. The CDR3 sequence is 15 residues long. Trimming took 0 bases from V and 2 from J, leaving 12 bases between them. The germline CDR1 and CDR2 sequences are SGDLS and YYNGEE. CDR3: CASSVALSSTYEQYF. The CDR3, as DNA: TGTGCCAGCAGCGTAGCCCTTAGCAGCACCTACGAGCAGTACTTC.

The chain carries TRBV7-2 and TRBJ1-1; the match to TRBD1 covers 7 bases. This CDR3 comprises 15 residues. Germline V gene lookup returns CDR1 SGHTA and CDR2 FQGNSA. V was clipped by 5 bases and J by 3 bases; unmatched bases: 9. CDR3 DNA sequence: TGTGCCAGCAGCCCCCAGGGGGTCGGGTACACTGAAGCTTTCTTT. Its protein is CASSPQGVGYTEAFF.

This clone has just one count. The V and J genes are TRBV7-6 and TRBJ2-3, with 9 bases identical to TRBD2. Germline V gene lookup returns CDR1 SGHVS and CDR2 FNYEAQ. CDR3 size: 15 residues. V dropped 5 bases and J dropped 2; count of bases not matched to a gene: 5. The CDR3 DNA sequence: TGTGCCAGCAGCCCACAGCGGGGGGCCACAGATACGCAGTATTTT. Translated: CASSPQRGATDTQYF.

This clone was seen once. The genes are TRBV19 and TRBJ1-2; the match to TRBD1 covers 7 bases. This CDR3 region has 15 residues. V shed 7 bases, J shed 2 bases, and the junction held 10 bases outside the gene matches. CDR1 is LNHDA, CDR2 SQIVND, per germline (reference sequence). The CDR3 DNA sequence: TGTGCCAGTACCCCAACCGGGACAGAGAACTATGGCTACACCTTC. Translating it yields CASTPTGTENYGYTF.

The CDR3, as DNA: TGTGCCAGTAGTAGACAGGGTCTATCCTACAATGAGCAGTTCTTC. Its translation: CASSRQGLSYNEQFF. The genes are TRBV19 and TRBJ2-1, with TRBD1 matching 7 bases. Germline assignment: CDR1 LNHDA and CDR2 SQIVND (reference sequence). Trimming took 4 bases from V and 1 from J; bases not matched to a gene: 4. The CDR3 has 15 amino acids.

This clone came up a few times. J is TRBJ1-6 and V is TRBV2; maybe TRBD1 (6 bases). V was clipped by 5 bases and J by 17 bases, with 10 bases between them. The V gene's germline CDR1 is SNHLY and CDR2 FYNNEI. The CDR3 is 10 amino acids. Here the CDR3 reads CASSLTGVHF. CDR3 DNA: TGTGCCAGCAGTTTGACAGGCGTCCACTTT.

The chain carries TRBV28 and TRBJ1-6; D is unclear. The CDR3 is 12 residues long. Per germline, CDR1 MDHEN and CDR2 SYDVKM. V shed 3 bases and J shed 14 bases, with 11 bases lying between them. The CDR3 region is CASSFTELTLHF. CDR3 nucleotides: TGTGCCAGCAGTTTTACCGAGCTGACCCTCCACTTT.

In regard to this clone: The same CDR3 is also encoded by other DNA sequences in this sample. The chain carries TRBV18 and TRBJ1-6; weak D call: TRBD1 (6 bases). V dropped 2 bases and J dropped 7 bases, with 6 bases sitting between them. The CDR3 consists of 13 residues. Looked up from germline, CDR1 is KGHSH and CDR2 is LQKENI. The CDR3 here is CASSPDRNSPLHF. The DNA of the CDR3 is TGTGCCAGCTCACCAGACAGGAATTCACCCCTCCACTTT.

This clone has more than one count but fewer than ten. The sample holds other DNA sequences that translate to the same CDR3. The chain's CDR3 is CASSPSGRGTGELFF. The CDR3 coding sequence is TGTGCCAGCAGCCCTAGCGGGAGGGGCACCGGGGAGCTGTTTTTT. V is TRBV3-1 (or the pseudogene TRBV3-2) and J is TRBJ2-2; 12 nucleotides align to TRBD2. The germline V gene has CDR1 LGHDT and CDR2 YNNKEL (reference sequence). CDR3 length equals 15 residues. Trimming removed 4 bases from V and 4 bases from J; junction bases left unmatched: 1.

This sequence joins TRBV7-9 and TRBJ1-1; D perhaps matches TRBD1 (5 bases). The CDR3 length is 14 residues. Trimming removed 2 bases from V and 1 base from J, with 8 bases in between. From germline, CDR1 is SEHNR and CDR2 FQNEAQ (reference sequence). In DNA, the CDR3 is TGTGCCAGCAGCTTAAGGGGTACGAACACTGAAGCTTTCTTT. Its protein is CASSLRGTNTEAFF.

In its sample, this clone was seen many times. J is TRBJ1-2 and V is TRBV7-9, with D perhaps matching TRBD1 (5 bases). The CDR3 runs 14 residues. V was shortened by 1 base and J by 6 bases, with 12 bases between the two germline ends. From germline, CDR1 is SEHNR and CDR2 FQNEAQ (reference sequence). The chain's CDR3 is CASSLDGGGDGYTF. The CDR3 nucleotides read TGTGCCAGCAGCTTAGACGGGGGAGGCGATGGCTACACCTTC.

The chain employs TRBV7-2 and TRBJ2-7; 9 bases line up with TRBD1. CDR3 length equals 15 residues. With V trimmed by 5 bases and J by 0 bases, 5 bases remained unmatched. Looked up from germline, CDR1 is SGHTA and CDR2 is FQGNSA. Written as DNA, the CDR3 is TGTGCCAGCAGCCCGGGACAGGGCCTCTCCTACGAGCAGTACTTC. Its protein is CASSPGQGLSYEQYF.

The genes are TRBV12-3 or TRBV12-4 and TRBJ1-2; D call uncertain. This CDR3 is built from 12 residues. Trimming shortened V by 4 bases and J by 7 bases, and 10 bases separated the two germline ends. In DNA form, the CDR3 reads TGTGCCAGCAGTTCTCCGGGTTTTGGCTACACCTTC. Translating gives CASSSPGFGYTF.

The gene calls are TRBV28 and TRBJ2-7, with TRBD2 matching over 12 bases. Germline-derived CDR1 and CDR2 are MDHEN and SYDVKM. The CDR3 extends over 14 amino acids. With 6 bases clipped from V and 6 bases from J, the junction kept 6 bases outside the gene matches. The chain's CDR3 is CASRLAGGRSEQYF. For the CDR3, the DNA is TGTGCCAGCAGACTAGCGGGAGGACGGAGCGAGCAGTACTTC.

This chain uses TRBV9 with TRBJ2-5; weak D call: TRBD1 (6 bases). Trimming shortened V by 0 bases and J by 5 bases, and 20 bases separated the two germline ends. The V gene's germline CDR1 is SGDLS and CDR2 YYNGEE. The CDR3 has 17 residues. This chain's CDR3 is CASSVGNSGPRGETQYF. The CDR3 region has the DNA TGTGCCAGCAGCGTAGGTAACTCGGGACCGAGGGGGGAGACCCAGTACTTC.

This chain joins TRBV30 and TRBJ1-4; D remains ambiguous. The germline V gene encodes CDR1 GTSNPN and CDR2 SVGIG (reference sequence). The CDR3 contains 16 residues. The V gene lost 3 bases and the J gene lost 3 bases, with 17 bases spanning the gap. CDR3 in amino acids: CAWRKGGPSPNEKLFF. CDR3 nucleotides: TGTGCCTGGAGAAAAGGAGGCCCCTCGCCTAATGAAAAACTGTTTTTT.

This chain links TRBV27 with TRBJ1-1; D is unresolved. The CDR3 loop spans 14 amino acids. CDR1 MNHEY and CDR2 SMNVEV come from the germline V gene (reference sequence). The V and J ends lost 0 bases and 4 bases respectively, with 9 bases between them. The DNA for the CDR3 is TGTGCCAGCAGTTTATCTTGGGCCATCACTGAAGCTTTCTTT. Protein product: CASSLSWAITEAFF.

The rearrangement links TRBV5-1 to TRBJ2-2, with D maybe TRBD2 (5 bases). The CDR3 spans 15 residues. Per the germline V gene, CDR1 is SGHRS and CDR2 is YFSETQ. The germline V and J ends were trimmed by 4 bases and 1 base, with 11 bases remaining between them. CDR3 loop: CASSNRGKNTGELFF. The CDR3 DNA is TGCGCCAGCAGCAACCGGGGAAAGAACACCGGGGAGCTGTTTTTT.